The entry that follows covers one T cell receptor (beta chain) sequence. The CDR3 has 12 amino acids. Germline CDR1 MNHEY, CDR2 SMNVEV (reference sequence). V lost 4 bases and J 7 bases, leaving 10 bases between the germline ends. The data were obtained in a study of CD8 T cells in Susac syndrome. The RNA input was about 0.5 to 1 ug, and it was reverse transcribed with random hexamers. With immunoSEQ multiplex PCR, TCR beta CDR3 was amplified across 54 Vbeta and 13 Jbeta. TCRdb called the immunoSEQ multiplex PCR reads again in MiXCR, with one record for every CDR3 protein. This sample has some 120,000 distinct CDR3 sequences, with less than 95% found just once. Sequencing targeted TCR beta in blood CD8+ and CD4+ T cells. Through negative isolation, CD4+ and CD8+ T cells were obtained, while TEMRA cells were enriched using FACS.

The sample consisted of CD4+ T cells from PBMCs. The chain links TRBV27 to TRBJ1-2, with a possible D match to TRBD1 (5 bases). The TCR comes from a human donor in good health. Here the CDR3 reads CASSSPGGGYTF. The CDR3 coding sequence is TGTGCCAGCAGTTCTCCGGGGGGTGGCTACACCTTC.